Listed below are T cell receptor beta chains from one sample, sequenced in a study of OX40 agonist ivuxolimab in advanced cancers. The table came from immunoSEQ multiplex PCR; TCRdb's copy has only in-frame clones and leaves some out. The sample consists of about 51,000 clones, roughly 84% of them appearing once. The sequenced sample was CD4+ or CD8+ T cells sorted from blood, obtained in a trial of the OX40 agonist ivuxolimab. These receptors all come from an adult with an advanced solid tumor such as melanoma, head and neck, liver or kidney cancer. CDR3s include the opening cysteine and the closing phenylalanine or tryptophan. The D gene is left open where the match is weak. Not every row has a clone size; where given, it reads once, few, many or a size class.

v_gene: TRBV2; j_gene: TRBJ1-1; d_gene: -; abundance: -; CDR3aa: CASTGELNTEAFF; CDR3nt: TGTGCCAGCACTGGGGAGTTGAACACTGAAGCTTTCTTT
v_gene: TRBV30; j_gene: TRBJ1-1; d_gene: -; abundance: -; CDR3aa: CAWSVLGQNTEAFF; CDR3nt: TGTGCCTGGAGTGTACTTGGTCAGAACACTGAAGCTTTCTTT
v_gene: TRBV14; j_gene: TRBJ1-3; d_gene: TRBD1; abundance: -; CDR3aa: CASSPFLTTGTGNTIYF; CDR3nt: TGTGCCAGCAGCCCCTTCCTCACGACAGGGACAGGAAACACCATATATTTT
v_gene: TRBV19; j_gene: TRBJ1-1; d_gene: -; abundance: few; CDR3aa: CASTPGTLSNTEAFF; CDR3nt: TGTGCCAGTACTCCTGGAACACTATCGAACACTGAAGCTTTCTTT
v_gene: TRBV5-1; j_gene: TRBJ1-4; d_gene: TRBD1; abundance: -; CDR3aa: CASSGTGLPNEKLFF; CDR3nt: TGCGCCAGCAGCGGGACAGGCCTCCCTAATGAAAAACTGTTTTTT
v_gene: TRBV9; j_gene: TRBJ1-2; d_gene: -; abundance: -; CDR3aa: CASSDDGVWYGYTF; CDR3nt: TGTGCCAGCAGCGACGACGGGGTTTGGTATGGCTACACCTTC
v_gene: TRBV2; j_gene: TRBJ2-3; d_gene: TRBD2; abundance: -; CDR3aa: CASSEPHPGGPGRDTQYF; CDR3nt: TGTGCCAGCAGTGAACCGCATCCGGGGGGGCCTGGGAGAGATACGCAGTATTTT
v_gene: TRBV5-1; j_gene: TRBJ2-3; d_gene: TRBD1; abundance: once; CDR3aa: CASRWAWETGPDTQYF; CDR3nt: TGCGCCAGCAGGTGGGCATGGGAGACAGGGCCAGATACGCAGTATTTT
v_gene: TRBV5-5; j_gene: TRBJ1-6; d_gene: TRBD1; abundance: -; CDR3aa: CASSTDRGSPLHF; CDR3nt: TGTGCCAGCAGCACCGACAGGGGTTCACCCCTCCACTTT
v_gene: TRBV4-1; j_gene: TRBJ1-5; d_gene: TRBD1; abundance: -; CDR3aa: CASSQEGTGMEQPQHF; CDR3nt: TGCGCCAGCAGCCAAGAAGGGACAGGGATGGAGCAGCCCCAGCATTTT
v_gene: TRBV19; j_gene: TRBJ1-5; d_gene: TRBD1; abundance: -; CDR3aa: CASSRDRGRGLDQPQHF; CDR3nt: TGTGCCAGTAGTAGGGACAGGGGGCGCGGATTGGATCAGCCCCAGCATTTT
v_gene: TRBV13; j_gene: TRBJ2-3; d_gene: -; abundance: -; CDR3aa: CASSFGGGTDTQYF; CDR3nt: TGTGCCAGCAGCTTTGGTGGGGGCACAGATACGCAGTATTTT
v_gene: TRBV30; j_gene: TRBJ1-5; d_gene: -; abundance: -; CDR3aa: CASSPGVGSNQPQHF; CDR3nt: TGTGCCTCCTCCCCAGGGGTTGGGAGCAATCAGCCCCAGCATTTT
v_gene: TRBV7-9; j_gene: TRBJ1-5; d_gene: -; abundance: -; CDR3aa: CASSEGERQPQHF; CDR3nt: TGTGCCAGCAGCGAAGGGGAAAGGCAGCCCCAGCATTTT
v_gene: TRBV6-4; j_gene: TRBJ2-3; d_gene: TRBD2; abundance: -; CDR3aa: CASSDDRAGGPDTQYF; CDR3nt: TGTGCCAGCAGTGACGATCGAGCGGGAGGGCCAGATACGCAGTATTTT
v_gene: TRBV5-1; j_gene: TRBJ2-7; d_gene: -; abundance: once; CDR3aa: CASSWGSRTGYEQYF; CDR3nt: TGCGCCAGCAGCTGGGGGTCCCGGACTGGCTACGAGCAGTACTTC
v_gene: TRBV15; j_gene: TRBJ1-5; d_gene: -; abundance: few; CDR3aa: CATSRHSYSNQPQHF; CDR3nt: TGTGCCACCAGCAGACACAGTTATAGCAATCAGCCCCAGCATTTT
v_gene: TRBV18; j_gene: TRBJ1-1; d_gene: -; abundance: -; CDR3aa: CASSPAAWNTEAFF; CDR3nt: TGTGCCAGCTCACCCGCTGCATGGAACACTGAAGCTTTCTTT
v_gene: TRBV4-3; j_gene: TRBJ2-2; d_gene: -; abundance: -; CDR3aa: CASSQDRRSGELFF; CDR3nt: TGCGCCAGCAGCCAAGATCGAAGGTCCGGGGAGCTGTTTTTT
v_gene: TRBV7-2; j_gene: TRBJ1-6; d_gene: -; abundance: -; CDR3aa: CASGFGAYNSPLHF; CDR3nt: TGTGCCAGCGGATTCGGGGCCTATAATTCACCCCTCCACTTT
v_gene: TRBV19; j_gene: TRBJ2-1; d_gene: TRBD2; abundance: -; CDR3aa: CASTLLAGGDNEQFF; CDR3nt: TGTGCCAGTACCCTACTAGCGGGGGGGGACAATGAGCAGTTCTTC
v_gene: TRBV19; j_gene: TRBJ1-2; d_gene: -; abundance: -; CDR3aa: CASSIGQGGYGYTF; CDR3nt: TGTGCCAGTAGTATTGGGCAGGGTGGCTATGGCTACACCTTC
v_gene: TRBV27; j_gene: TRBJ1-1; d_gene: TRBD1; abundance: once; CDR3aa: CASSLSLGRGSPAFF; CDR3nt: TGTGCCAGCAGTTTATCTCTAGGCAGGGGGTCTCCAGCTTTCTTT
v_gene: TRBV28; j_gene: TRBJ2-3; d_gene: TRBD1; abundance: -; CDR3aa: CASSKDRATDTQYF; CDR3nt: TGTGCCAGCAGCAAGGACAGGGCCACAGATACGCAGTATTTT
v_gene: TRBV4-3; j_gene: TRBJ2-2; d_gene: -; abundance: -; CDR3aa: CASSQDRIGANTGELFF; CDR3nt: TGCGCCAGCAGCCAAGATCGAATCGGGGCCAACACCGGGGAGCTGTTTTTT
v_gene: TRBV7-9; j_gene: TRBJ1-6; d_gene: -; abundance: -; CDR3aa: CASSLREQGSYNSPLHF; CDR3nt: TGTGCCAGCAGCTTGCGGGAACAGGGCTCCTATAATTCACCCCTCCACTTT
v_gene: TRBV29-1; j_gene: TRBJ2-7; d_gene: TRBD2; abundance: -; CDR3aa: CSVRTSGSVYEQYF; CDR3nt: TGCAGCGTACGGACTAGCGGGAGTGTTTACGAGCAGTACTTC
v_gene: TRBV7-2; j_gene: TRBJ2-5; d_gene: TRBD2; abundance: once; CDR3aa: CASLGLQETQYF; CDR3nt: TGTGCCAGCCTGGGACTACAAGAGACCCAGTACTTC
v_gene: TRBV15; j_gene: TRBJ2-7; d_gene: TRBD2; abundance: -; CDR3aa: CATSTGGASGTYEQYF; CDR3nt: TGTGCCACCAGCACCGGGGGGGCTAGCGGGACCTACGAGCAGTACTTC
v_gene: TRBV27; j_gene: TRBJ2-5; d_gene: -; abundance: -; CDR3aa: CASSYQETQYF; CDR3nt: TGTGCCAGCAGTTACCAAGAGACCCAGTACTTC
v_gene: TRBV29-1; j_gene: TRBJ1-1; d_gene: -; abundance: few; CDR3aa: CSVGEGNTEAFF; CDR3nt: TGCAGCGTTGGGGAGGGGAACACTGAAGCTTTCTTT
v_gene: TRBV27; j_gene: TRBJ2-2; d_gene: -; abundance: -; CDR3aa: CASSSWGGELFF; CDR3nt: TGTGCCAGCAGTTCTTGGGGGGGGGAGCTGTTTTTT
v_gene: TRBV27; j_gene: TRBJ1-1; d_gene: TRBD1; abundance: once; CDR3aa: CASSLVGTDLDF; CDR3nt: TGTGCCAGCAGTTTAGTCGGGACAGATTTAGATTTT
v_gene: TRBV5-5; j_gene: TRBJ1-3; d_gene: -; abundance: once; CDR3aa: CASSLAAAVKGEGNTIYF; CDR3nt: TGTGCCAGCAGCTTGGCCGCGGCAGTCAAAGGTGAAGGAAACACCATATATTTT
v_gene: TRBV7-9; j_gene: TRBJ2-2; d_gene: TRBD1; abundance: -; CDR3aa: CASSEHRGRNTGELFF; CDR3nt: TGTGCCAGCAGCGAACACAGGGGCCGGAACACCGGGGAGCTGTTTTTT
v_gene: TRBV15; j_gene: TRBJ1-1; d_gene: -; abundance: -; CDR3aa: CATRGGMNTEAFF; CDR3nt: TGTGCCACCCGAGGCGGGATGAACACTGAAGCTTTCTTT
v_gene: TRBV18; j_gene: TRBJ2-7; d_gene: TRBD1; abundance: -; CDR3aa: CASSPVDRGTYEQYF; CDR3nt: TGTGCCAGCTCACCGGTGGACAGGGGAACCTACGAGCAGTACTTC
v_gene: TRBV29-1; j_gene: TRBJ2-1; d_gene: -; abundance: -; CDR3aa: CSVRDARNEQFF; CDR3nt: TGCAGCGTGAGGGACGCTAGAAATGAGCAGTTCTTC
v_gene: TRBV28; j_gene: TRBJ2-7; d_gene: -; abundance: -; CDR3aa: CASSSPTAGALDYEQYF; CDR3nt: TGTGCCAGCAGTTCCCCCACGGCGGGGGCCCTCGACTACGAGCAGTACTTC
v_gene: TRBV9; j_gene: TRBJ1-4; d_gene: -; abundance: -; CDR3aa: CASTPGEGTNEKLFF; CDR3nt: TGTGCCAGCACCCCGGGGGAGGGGACTAATGAAAAACTGTTTTTT
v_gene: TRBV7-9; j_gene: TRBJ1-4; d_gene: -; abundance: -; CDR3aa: CASSLAPGGPGEKLFF; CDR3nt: TGTGCCAGCAGCTTAGCCCCCGGAGGTCCGGGAGAAAAACTGTTTTTT
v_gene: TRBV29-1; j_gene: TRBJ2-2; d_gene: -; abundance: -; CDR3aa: CSVEGEGASTGELFF; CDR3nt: TGCAGCGTTGAAGGGGAGGGGGCGAGCACCGGGGAGCTGTTTTTT
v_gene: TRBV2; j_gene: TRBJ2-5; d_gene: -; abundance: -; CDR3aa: CASGLGPLETQYF; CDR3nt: TGTGCCAGCGGACTGGGACCTTTGGAGACCCAGTACTTC
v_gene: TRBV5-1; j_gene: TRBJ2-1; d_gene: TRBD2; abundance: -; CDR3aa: CASSITSALPVGYNEQFF; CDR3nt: TGCGCCAGCAGCATCACTAGCGCCCTCCCAGTTGGCTACAATGAGCAGTTCTTC
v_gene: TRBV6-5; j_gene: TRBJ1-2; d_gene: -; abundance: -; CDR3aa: CATKYLGYTF; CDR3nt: TGTGCCACTAAATACTTAGGCTACACCTTC
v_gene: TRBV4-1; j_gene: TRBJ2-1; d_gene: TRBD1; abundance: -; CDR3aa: CASSQPYRGHEQFF; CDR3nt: TGCGCCAGCAGCCAACCATACAGGGGGCATGAGCAGTTCTTC
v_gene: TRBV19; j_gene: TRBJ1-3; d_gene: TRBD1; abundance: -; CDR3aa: CASSRGFGTGHGNTIYF; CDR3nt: TGTGCCAGTAGTAGAGGTTTTGGGACAGGCCATGGAAACACCATATATTTT
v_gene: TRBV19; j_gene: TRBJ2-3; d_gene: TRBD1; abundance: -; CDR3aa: CASSTRTGASDTQYF; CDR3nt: TGTGCCAGTAGTACCCGGACAGGGGCATCAGATACGCAGTATTTT
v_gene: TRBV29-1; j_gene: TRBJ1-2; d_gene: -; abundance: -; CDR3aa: CSVEHGRSYGYTF; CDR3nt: TGCAGCGTTGAACACGGCCGGAGCTATGGCTACACCTTC
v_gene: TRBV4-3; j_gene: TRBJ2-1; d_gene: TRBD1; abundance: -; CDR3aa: CASSQGQVLYNEQFF; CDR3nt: TGCGCCAGCAGCCAGGGACAGGTTCTCTACAATGAGCAGTTCTTC
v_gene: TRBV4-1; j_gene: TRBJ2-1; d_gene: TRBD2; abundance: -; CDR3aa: CASSQDTGTSGNNEQFF; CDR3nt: TGCGCCAGCAGCCAAGATACCGGGACTAGCGGAAACAATGAGCAGTTCTTC
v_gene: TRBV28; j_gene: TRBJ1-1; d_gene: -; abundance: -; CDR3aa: CASKQAWGTEAFF; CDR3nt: TGTGCCAGCAAACAGGCCTGGGGCACTGAAGCTTTCTTT
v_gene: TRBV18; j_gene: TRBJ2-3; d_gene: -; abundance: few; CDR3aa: CASSLMNTRDTDTQYF; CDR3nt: TGTGCCAGCTCACTCATGAACACGCGCGACACAGATACGCAGTATTTT
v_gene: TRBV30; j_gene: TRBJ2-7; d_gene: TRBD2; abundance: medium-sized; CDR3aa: CAWSPRGLAVHEQYF; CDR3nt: TGTGCCTGGAGTCCAAGGGGACTAGCGGTTCACGAGCAGTACTTC